This passage covers 4 T cell receptor beta chains from one sample sequenced in a study of cytomegalovirus exposure and HLA in healthy donors. The PCR had 60 Vbeta and 13 Jbeta primers. The assay was immunoSEQ multiplex PCR, and TCRdb's table has in-frame clones only and misses some. The sample has over 150,000 clones; around 80% are singletons. The specimen was PBMCs. These receptors were obtained from a man aged 25-45 years in good health and CMV-seronegative.

The V and J genes are TRBV30 and TRBJ2-7, with 7 bases identical to TRBD1. After removal of 3 bases from V and 0 bases from J, the junction contained 8 bases not matched to a gene. The CDR3 runs 15 residues. Germline V CDR1 and CDR2: GTSNPN, SVGIG (reference sequence). In nucleotides, the CDR3 is TGTGCCTGGAGGGCCACAGGGGACCTCTCCTACGAGCAGTACTTC. Amino acid sequence: CAWRATGDLSYEQYF.

J is TRBJ1-1 and V is TRBV5-4; D is unresolved. In germline, CDR1 is SGHNT, CDR2 YYREEE (reference sequence). The CDR3 covers 12 residues. V lost 0 bases and J lost 6, with 6 bases in between. The DNA for the CDR3 is TGTGCCAGCAGCTTGGATTCCGCTGAAGCTTTCTTT. This sequence encodes CASSLDSAEAFF.

This clone appeared once. This chain uses TRBV28 with TRBJ2-1; 12 nucleotides match TRBD1. The V gene's germline CDR1 is MDHEN and CDR2 SYDVKM. V shed 5 bases, J shed 0 bases, and the junction held 5 bases outside the gene matches. The CDR3 has 17 amino acids. The chain's CDR3 is CASSGTGGLSSYNEQFF. In nucleotides, the CDR3 is TGTGCCAGCAGTGGGACAGGGGGCTTGAGCTCCTACAATGAGCAGTTCTTC.

The chain has TRBV9 and TRBJ2-5, with a possible D match to TRBD1 (7 bases). Per germline, CDR1 SGDLS and CDR2 YYNGEE. The CDR3 is 14 residues long. V was trimmed by 2 bases and J by 4 bases, leaving 12 bases between them. As DNA, the CDR3 is TGTGCCAGCAGCGTGACAGGGAGGAGAGAGACCCAGTACTTC. Its protein product is CASSVTGRRETQYF.